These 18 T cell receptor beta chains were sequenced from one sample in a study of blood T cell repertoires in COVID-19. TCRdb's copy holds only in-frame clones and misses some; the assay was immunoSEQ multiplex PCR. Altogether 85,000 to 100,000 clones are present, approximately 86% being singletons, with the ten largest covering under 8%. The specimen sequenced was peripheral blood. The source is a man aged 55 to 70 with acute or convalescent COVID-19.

CDR3 in DNA: TGTGCTAGTGGTTTGGTCGCAGGGGCTGGAAACACCATATATTTT. This encodes CASGLVAGAGNTIYF. J is TRBJ1-3 and V is TRBV12-5; tentative D call: TRBD1 (6 bases). V was trimmed by 0 bases and J by 2 bases, leaving 8 bases between them. Germline V gene lookup returns CDR1 LGHNT and CDR2 FRNRAP. The CDR3 covers 15 residues.

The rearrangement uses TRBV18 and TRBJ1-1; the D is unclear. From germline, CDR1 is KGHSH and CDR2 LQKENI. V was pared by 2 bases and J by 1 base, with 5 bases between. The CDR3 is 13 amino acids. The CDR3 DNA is TGTGCCAGCTCACCAAACAAGAACACTGAAGCTTTCTTT. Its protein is CASSPNKNTEAFF.

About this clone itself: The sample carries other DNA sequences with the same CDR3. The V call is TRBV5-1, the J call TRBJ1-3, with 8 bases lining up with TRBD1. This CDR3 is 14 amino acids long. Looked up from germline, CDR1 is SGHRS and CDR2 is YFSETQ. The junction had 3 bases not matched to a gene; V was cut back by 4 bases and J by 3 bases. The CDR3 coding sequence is TGCGCCAGCAGCCGGACAGGGAGTGGAAACACCATATATTTT. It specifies CASSRTGSGNTIYF.

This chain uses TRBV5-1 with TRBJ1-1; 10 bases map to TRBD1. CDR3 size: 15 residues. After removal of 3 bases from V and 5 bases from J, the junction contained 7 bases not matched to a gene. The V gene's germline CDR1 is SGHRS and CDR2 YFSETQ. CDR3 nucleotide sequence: TGCGCCAGCAGCTCAACCGGGACAGGGGTTACTGAAGCTTTCTTT. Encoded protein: CASSSTGTGVTEAFF.

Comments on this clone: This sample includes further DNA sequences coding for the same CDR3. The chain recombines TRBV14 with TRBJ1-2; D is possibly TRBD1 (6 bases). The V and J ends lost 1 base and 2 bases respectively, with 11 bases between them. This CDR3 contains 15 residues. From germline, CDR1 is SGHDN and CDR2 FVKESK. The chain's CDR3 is CASSQAQGSNYGYTF. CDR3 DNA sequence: TGTGCCAGCAGCCAAGCTCAGGGGTCCAACTATGGCTACACCTTC.

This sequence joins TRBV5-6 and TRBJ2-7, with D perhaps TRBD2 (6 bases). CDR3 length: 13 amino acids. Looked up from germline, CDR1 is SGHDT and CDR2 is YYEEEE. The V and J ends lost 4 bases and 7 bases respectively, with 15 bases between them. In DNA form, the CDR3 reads TGTGCCAGCAGCCAACCTCGGCTAGCGGAGCAGTACTTC. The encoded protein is CASSQPRLAEQYF.

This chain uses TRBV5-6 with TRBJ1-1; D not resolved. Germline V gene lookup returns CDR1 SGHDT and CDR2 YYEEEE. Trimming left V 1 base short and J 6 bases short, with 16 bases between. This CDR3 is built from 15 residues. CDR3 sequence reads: CASSLLRVRVAEAFF. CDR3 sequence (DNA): TGTGCCAGCAGCTTGTTAAGGGTGAGGGTGGCTGAAGCTTTCTTT.

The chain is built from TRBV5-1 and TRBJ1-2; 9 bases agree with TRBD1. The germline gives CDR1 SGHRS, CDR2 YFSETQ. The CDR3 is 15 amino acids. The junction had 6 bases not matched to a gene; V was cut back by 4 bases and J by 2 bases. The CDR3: CASSATGTGNYGYTF. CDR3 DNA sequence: TGCGCCAGCAGCGCGACCGGGACAGGGAACTATGGCTACACCTTC.

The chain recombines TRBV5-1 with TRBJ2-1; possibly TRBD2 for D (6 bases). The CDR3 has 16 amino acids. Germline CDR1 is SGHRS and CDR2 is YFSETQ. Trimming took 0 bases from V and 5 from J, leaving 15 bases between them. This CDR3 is CASSLVSGTGDNEQFF. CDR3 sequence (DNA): TGCGCCAGCAGCTTGGTGTCTGGGACTGGAGACAATGAGCAGTTCTTC.

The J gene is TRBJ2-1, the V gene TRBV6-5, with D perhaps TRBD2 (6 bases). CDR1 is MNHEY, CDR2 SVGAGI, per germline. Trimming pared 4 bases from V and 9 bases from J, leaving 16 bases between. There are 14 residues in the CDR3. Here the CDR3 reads CASSFTRLGGEQFF. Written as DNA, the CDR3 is TGTGCCAGCAGTTTCACTAGACTGGGGGGTGAGCAGTTCTTC.

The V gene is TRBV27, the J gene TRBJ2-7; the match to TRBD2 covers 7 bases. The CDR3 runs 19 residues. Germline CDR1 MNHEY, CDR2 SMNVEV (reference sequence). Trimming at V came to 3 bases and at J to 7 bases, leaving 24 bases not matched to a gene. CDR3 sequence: CASSFWGRPQGLAVWEQYF. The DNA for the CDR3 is TGTGCCAGCAGTTTCTGGGGCAGGCCTCAAGGGCTAGCGGTATGGGAGCAGTACTTC.

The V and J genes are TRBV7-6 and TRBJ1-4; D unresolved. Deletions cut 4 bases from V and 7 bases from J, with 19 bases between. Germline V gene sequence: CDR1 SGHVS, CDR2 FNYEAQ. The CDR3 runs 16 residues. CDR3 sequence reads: CASSSAPWGGSEKLFF. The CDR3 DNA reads TGTGCCAGCAGCTCTGCCCCTTGGGGTGGGAGTGAAAAACTGTTTTTT.

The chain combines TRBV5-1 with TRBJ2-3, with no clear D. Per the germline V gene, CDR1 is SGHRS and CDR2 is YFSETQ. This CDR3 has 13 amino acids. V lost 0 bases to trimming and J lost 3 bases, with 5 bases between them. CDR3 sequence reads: CASSLGRTDTQYF. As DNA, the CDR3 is TGCGCCAGCAGCTTGGGTAGAACAGATACGCAGTATTTT.

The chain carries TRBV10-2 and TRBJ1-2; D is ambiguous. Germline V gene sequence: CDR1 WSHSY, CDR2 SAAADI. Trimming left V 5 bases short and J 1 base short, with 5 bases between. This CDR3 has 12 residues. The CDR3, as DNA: TGCGCCAGCAGTCTGAGTAACTATGGCTACACCTTC. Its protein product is CASSLSNYGYTF.

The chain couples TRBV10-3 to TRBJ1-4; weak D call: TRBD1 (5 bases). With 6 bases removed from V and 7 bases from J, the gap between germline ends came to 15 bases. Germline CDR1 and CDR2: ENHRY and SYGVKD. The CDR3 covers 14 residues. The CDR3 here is CAIRDDGGSEKLFF. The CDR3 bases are TGTGCCATCAGGGACGACGGGGGGAGTGAAAAACTGTTTTTT.

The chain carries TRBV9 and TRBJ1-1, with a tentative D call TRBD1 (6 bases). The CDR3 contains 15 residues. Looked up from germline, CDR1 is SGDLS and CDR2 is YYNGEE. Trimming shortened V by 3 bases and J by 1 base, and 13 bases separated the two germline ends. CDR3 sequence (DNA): TGTGCCAGCAGCGCCCGGGGACACCAGAACACTGAAGCTTTCTTT. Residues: CASSARGHQNTEAFF. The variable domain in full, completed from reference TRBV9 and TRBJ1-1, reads DSGVTQTPKHLITATGQRVTLRCSPRSGDLSVYWYQQSLDQGLQFLIQYYNGEERAKGNILERFSAQQFPDLHSELNLSSLELGDSALYFCASSARGHQNTEAFFGQGTRLTVV.

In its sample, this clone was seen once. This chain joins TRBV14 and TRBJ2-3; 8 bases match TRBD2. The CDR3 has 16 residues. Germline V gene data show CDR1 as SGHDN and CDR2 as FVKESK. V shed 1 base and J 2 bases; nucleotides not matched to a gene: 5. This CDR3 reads CASSQVGREVTDTQYF. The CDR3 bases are TGTGCCAGCAGCCAAGTCGGGCGGGAGGTCACAGATACGCAGTATTTT.

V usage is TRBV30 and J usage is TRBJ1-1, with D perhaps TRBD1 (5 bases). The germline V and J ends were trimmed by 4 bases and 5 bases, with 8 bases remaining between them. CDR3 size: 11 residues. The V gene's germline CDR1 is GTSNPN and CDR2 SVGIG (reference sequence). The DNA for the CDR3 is TGTGCCTGGAATCAGGGAACTGAAGCTTTCTTT. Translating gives CAWNQGTEAFF.